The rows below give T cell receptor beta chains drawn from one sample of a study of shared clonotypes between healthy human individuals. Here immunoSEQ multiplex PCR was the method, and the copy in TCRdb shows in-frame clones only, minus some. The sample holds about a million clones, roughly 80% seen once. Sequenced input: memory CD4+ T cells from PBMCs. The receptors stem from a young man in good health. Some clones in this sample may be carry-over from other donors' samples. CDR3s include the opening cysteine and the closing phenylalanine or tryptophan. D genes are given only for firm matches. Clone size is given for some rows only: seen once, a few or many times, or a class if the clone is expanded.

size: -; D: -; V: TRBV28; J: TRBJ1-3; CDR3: CASSFGRAGNTIYF; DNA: TGTGCCAGCAGTTTTGGGAGGGCTGGAAACACCATATATTTT
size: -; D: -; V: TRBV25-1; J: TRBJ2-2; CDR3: CASRKDTGELFF; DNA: TGTGCCAGCAGGAAAGACACCGGGGAGCTGTTTTTT
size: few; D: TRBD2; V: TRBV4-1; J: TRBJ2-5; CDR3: CASSHLGTSGLGTQYF; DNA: TGCGCCAGCAGCCATCTCGGGACTAGCGGACTAGGGACCCAGTACTTC
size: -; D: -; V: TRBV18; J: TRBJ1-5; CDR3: CASSPLTEMKQQPQHF; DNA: TGTGCCAGCTCACCCCTGACAGAGATGAAGCAACAGCCCCAGCATTTT
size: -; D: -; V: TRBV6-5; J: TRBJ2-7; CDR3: CASRQGAYEQYF; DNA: TGTGCCAGCAGGCAGGGTGCCTACGAGCAGTACTTC
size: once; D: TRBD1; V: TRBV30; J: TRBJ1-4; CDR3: CAWRGKQGAREKLFF; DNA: TGTGCCTGGAGGGGAAAACAGGGGGCGCGTGAAAAACTGTTTTTT
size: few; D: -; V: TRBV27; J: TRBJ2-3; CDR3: CASSKRTDTQYF; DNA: TGTGCCAGCAGTAAACGGACAGATACGCAGTATTTT
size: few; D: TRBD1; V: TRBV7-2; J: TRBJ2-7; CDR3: CASSKGQGNYEQYF; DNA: TGTGCCAGCAGTAAAGGACAGGGTAACTACGAGCAGTACTTC
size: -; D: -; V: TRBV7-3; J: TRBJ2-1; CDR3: CASSLLSPAPLNEQFF; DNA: TGTGCCAGCAGCTTACTTTCTCCAGCCCCTCTCAATGAGCAGTTCTTC
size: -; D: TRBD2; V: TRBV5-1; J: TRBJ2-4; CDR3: CASSPGLQDQIQYF; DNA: TGCGCCAGCAGCCCGGGACTACAAGACCAAATTCAGTACTTC
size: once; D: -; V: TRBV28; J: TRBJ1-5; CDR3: CASSLVFYGQPQHF; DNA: TGTGCCAGCAGTTTAGTTTTTTATGGCCAGCCCCAGCATTTT
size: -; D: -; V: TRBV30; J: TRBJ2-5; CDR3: CAWSAWGETQYF; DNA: TGTGCCTGGAGTGCCTGGGGAGAGACCCAGTACTTC
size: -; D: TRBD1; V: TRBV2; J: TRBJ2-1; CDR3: CASTVGTGSNEQFF; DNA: TGTGCCAGCACTGTGGGGACAGGGTCGAATGAGCAGTTCTTC
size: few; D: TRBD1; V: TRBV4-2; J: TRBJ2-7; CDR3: CASSQVAGGGYEQYF; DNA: TGTGCCAGCAGCCAAGTTGCAGGGGGCGGGTACGAGCAGTACTTC
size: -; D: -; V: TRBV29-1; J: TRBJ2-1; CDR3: CSVTRGSGRYNEQFF; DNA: TGCAGCGTCACCAGGGGTAGCGGGCGGTACAATGAGCAGTTCTTC
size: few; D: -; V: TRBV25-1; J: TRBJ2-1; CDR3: CASSATGGSYNEQFF; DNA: TGTGCCAGCAGTGCGACAGGCGGCTCCTACAATGAGCAGTTCTTC
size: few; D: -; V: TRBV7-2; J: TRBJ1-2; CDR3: CASSLEWTANYGYTF; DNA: TGTGCCAGCAGCTTGGAATGGACAGCTAACTATGGCTACACCTTC
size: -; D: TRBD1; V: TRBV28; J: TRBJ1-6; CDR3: CASSLGTGDSPLHF; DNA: TGTGCCAGCAGTCTAGGGACAGGGGATTCACCCCTCCACTTT
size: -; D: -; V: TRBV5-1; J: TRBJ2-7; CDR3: CASSPQGSIPYEQYF; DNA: TGCGCCAGCAGCCCCCAGGGAAGCATCCCCTACGAGCAGTACTTC
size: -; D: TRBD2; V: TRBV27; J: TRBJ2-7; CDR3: CASSQSGMRAEQYF; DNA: TGTGCCAGCAGCCAGAGCGGGATGAGGGCCGAGCAGTACTTC
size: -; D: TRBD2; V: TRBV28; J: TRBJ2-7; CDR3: CASRDGRGPGSYEQYF; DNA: TGTGCCAGCAGGGATGGGAGGGGCCCAGGTTCCTACGAGCAGTACTTC
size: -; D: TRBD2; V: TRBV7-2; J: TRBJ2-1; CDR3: CASTPRPAGLYEQFF; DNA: TGTGCCAGCACCCCTCGCCCAGCGGGACTCTATGAGCAGTTCTTC
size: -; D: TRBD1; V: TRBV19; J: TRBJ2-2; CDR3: CASSEQGGSNTGELFF; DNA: TGTGCCAGTAGTGAACAGGGGGGATCGAACACCGGGGAGCTGTTTTTT
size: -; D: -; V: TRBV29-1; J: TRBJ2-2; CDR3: CSVERTVNTGELFF; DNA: TGCAGCGTTGAACGGACAGTGAACACCGGGGAGCTGTTTTTT
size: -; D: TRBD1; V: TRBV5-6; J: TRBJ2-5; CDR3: CASSLYRGETQYF; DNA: TGTGCCAGCAGCTTGTACAGGGGAGAGACCCAGTACTTC
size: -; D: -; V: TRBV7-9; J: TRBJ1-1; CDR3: CASSSQLGGNTEAFF; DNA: TGTGCCAGCAGCTCCCAACTCGGAGGAAACACTGAAGCTTTCTTT